This TCR beta chain was documented in a study of cytomegalovirus exposure and HLA in healthy donors. Study at large: For the 300 to 400 genotyped donors, roughly 80% fell within the Caucasian-associated ancestry cluster.

PCR was performed using 60 Vbeta and 13 Jbeta primers. Under the authors' procedure: Around 10 million of the 60 million to 80 million unique TCR beta chains counted in a later analysis were shared. Repertoires were generated with immunoSEQ multiplex PCR, while TCRdb's copy carries only in-frame clones and drops some. V, J and clone size are those of that table, while D and trimming were read from the DNA. Here the sample spans about 72,000 clones, about 72% being singletons. This clone was seen a single time. Its antigen is as yet unknown. There are 15 residues in the CDR3. Trimming shortened V by 1 base and J by 2 bases, and 10 bases separated the two germline ends. CDR1 is SGHDT, CDR2 YYEEEE, per germline. General study findings and limits: There were around 160 TCR beta chains listed as cytomegalovirus-associated. When a later analysis was performed, an Asian-associated ancestry cluster reportedly had fewer N-insertions than the approximately 700-donor mean.

The TCR was taken from a middle-aged man in good health and CMV-seropositive. The sequencing sample was made of PBMCs. This rearrangement joins TRBV5-6 to TRBJ1-3; unclear D gene. CDR3 coding DNA: TGTGCCAGCAGCTTGTACAGTGACCCTGGAAACACCATATATTTT. This codes for CASSLYSDPGNTIYF.